This T cell receptor beta chain was profiled in a study of T cell responses to AZD1222 COVID-19 vaccine. This CDR3 is 16 amino acids long. V lost 3 bases to trimming and J lost 1 base, with 14 bases between them. Germline CDR1 reads SGHRS; CDR2 reads YFSETQ. Only in-frame clones appear in the TCRdb table, and some are missing; sequencing was by immunoSEQ multiplex PCR. The sample records 100,000 to 150,000 clones, just over 90% being singletons. The specimen comprised peripheral blood, sampled on day 0 of AZD1222 vaccination. The chain carries TRBV5-1 and TRBJ1-3; maybe TRBD1 (5 bases). The receptor's source is an adult in good health. This CDR3 reads CASSWYGGTSGNTIYF. The CDR3 DNA sequence: TGCGCCAGCAGCTGGTACGGGGGGACGTCTGGAAACACCATATATTTT.